This TCR beta chain was captured by sequencing in a study of cytomegalovirus exposure and HLA in healthy donors. This CDR3 comprises 14 residues. The V gene's germline CDR1 is GTSNPN and CDR2 SVGIG (reference sequence). The ends were cut back, 3 bases at V and 4 bases at J, with 14 bases in the middle. Notes on the study in general: Some V segments could not be told apart, so they were left out, TRBV6-2 and TRBV6-3 among them. The classifier, whose performance was assessed in both the original and validation cohorts, reportedly diagnosed cytomegalovirus status with high specificity and sensitivity.

A note on this clone: Its antigen is not known.

The PCR had 60 Vbeta and 13 Jbeta primers. Per the original data handling: A follow-up analysis tallied about 80 million unique TCR beta chains, roughly 11 million shared. The repertoire was sequenced with immunoSEQ multiplex PCR; TCRdb's copy has only in-frame clones and lacks some. V and J calls and clone size come straight from that table; D and trimming were deduced from the DNA. The sample lists over 200,000 clones; over 80% were seen once. This sequence was found in a middle-aged woman in good health and CMV-seropositive. The V call is TRBV30, the J call TRBJ2-3, with D perhaps matching TRBD1 (6 bases). Sample: PBMCs. The chain's CDR3 is CAWRRAGVADTQYF. CDR3 in DNA: TGTGCCTGGAGAAGGGCAGGGGTAGCAGATACGCAGTATTTT.